Shown below are 20 T cell receptor beta chains from a single sample sequenced in a study of beta chain features in type 1 diabetes. Sequencing targeted expressed TCRB transcripts, as all isolated RNA had been reverse transcribed. Some clones are missing from TCRdb's copy, which holds only in-frame ones; the method was immunoSEQ multiplex PCR. The sample lists some 270,000 clones, around 7.3% occurring once. The specimen sequenced was central memory CD4+ T cells from blood. Receptors were obtained from a woman aged 18-29 years in good health.

Ten or more counts support this clone. V gene TRBV2 combines with J gene TRBJ2-6; D is undetermined. V lost 1 base and J lost 0, with 7 bases in between. Germline V gene sequence: CDR1 SNHLY, CDR2 FYNNEI. The CDR3 spans 16 residues. The CDR3 DNA sequence: TGTGCCAGCAGTGAAGGGCGACGCTCTGGGGCCAACGTCCTGACTTTC. Its protein is CASSEGRRSGANVLTF.

The V call is TRBV27, the J call TRBJ2-2, with 10 bases matching TRBD2. V shed 6 bases, J shed 3 bases, and the junction held 10 bases outside the gene matches. CDR1 and CDR2 from the germline V gene are MNHEY and SMNVEV (reference sequence). The CDR3 length is 17 residues. Here the CDR3 DNA reads TGTGCCAGCAGGGGACTTAGCGGGGGGCTTTACACCGGGGAGCTGTTTTTT. Encoded protein: CASRGLSGGLYTGELFF.

V and J are TRBV9 and TRBJ1-1; maybe TRBD1 (5 bases). The V end lost 7 bases, the J end lost 2 bases, and 18 bases lay between the germline ends. This CDR3 has 15 residues. From germline, CDR1 is SGDLS and CDR2 YYNGEE. CDR3: CASGQRPGKNTEAFF. The CDR3 DNA reads as TGTGCCAGCGGGCAACGTCCAGGGAAAAACACTGAAGCTTTCTTT.

The chain couples TRBV2 to TRBJ2-2; the D is unclear. The CDR3 length is 14 residues. V gave up 7 bases and J gave up 0 bases, with 9 bases separating them. Germline lookup yields CDR1 SNHLY and CDR2 FYNNEI. The CDR3 loop is CASKAVANTGELFF. The CDR3 nucleotides read TGTGCCAGCAAGGCTGTGGCGAACACCGGGGAGCTGTTTTTT.

This clone was recorded at least ten times. The CDR3 coding sequence is TGTGCCAGCAGCCCTCAGGGGGGACTTTATAATTCACCCCTCCACTTT. Encoded protein: CASSPQGGLYNSPLHF. This sequence joins TRBV7-2 and TRBJ1-6; 7 nucleotides line up with TRBD1. Germline loops: CDR1 SGHTA, CDR2 FQGNSA. V lost 5 bases to trimming and J lost 4 bases; unmatched junction nucleotides: 8. The CDR3 loop spans 16 amino acids.

J is TRBJ2-4 and V is TRBV7-2, with TRBD1 matching 10 bases. Trimming cost V 1 base and J 6 bases; bases outside gene matches: 0. Per the germline V gene, CDR1 is SGHTA and CDR2 is FQGNSA. This CDR3 region has 14 residues. CDR3 protein: CASSLGQGANIQYF. DNA of the CDR3: TGTGCCAGCAGCTTAGGACAGGGGGCAAACATTCAGTACTTC. The full variable domain, completed using reference TRBV7-2 and TRBJ2-4, is GAGVSQSPSNKVTEKGKDVELRCDPISGHTALYWYRQSLGQGLEFLIYFQGNSAPDKSGLPSDRFSAERTGGSVSTLTIQRTQQEDSAVYLCASSLGQGANIQYFGAGTRLSVL.

In this sample, this clone turned up a few times. V usage is TRBV7-2 and J usage is TRBJ2-7; 7 bases match TRBD1. This CDR3 is built from 13 residues. Losses at the gene ends were 3 bases for V and 3 bases for J; bases not matched to a gene: 2. Germline V gene sequence: CDR1 SGHTA, CDR2 FQGNSA. CDR3 nucleotides: TGTGCCAGCAGCTTGGGACAGAACTACGAGCAGTACTTC. Translating gives CASSLGQNYEQYF.

The rearrangement links TRBV5-4 to TRBJ1-2, with D possibly being TRBD1 (5 bases). CDR3 length: 13 amino acids. CDR1 SGHNT and CDR2 YYREEE come from the germline V gene (reference sequence). V was pared by 0 bases and J by 6 bases, with 9 bases between. CDR3: CASSLAGINGYTF. The CDR3 DNA is TGTGCCAGCAGCTTGGCAGGGATTAATGGCTACACCTTC.

This clone was counted between two and nine times. V is TRBV19 and J is TRBJ2-5; 7 positions agree with TRBD1. Germline trimming cut 6 bases from V and 2 bases from J; bases unmatched to any gene: 6. Germline values: CDR1 LNHDA, CDR2 SQIVND (reference sequence). CDR3 length equals 14 residues. Here the CDR3 DNA reads TGTGCCAGTAGGAGGGGACAGTCTCAAGAGACCCAGTACTTC. Translated: CASRRGQSQETQYF.

CDR3 sequence (DNA): TGTGCCAGGAAAGACGGGACAAACCTCTACGAGCAGTACTTC. It encodes CARKDGTNLYEQYF. This sequence joins TRBV6-5 and TRBJ2-7; D may be TRBD1 (6 bases). Germline assignment: CDR1 MNHEY and CDR2 SVGAGI. The V gene lost 9 bases and the J gene lost 3 bases, with 18 bases spanning the gap. The CDR3 is made up of 14 amino acids.

There are a few counts of this clone. V usage is TRBV2 and J usage is TRBJ2-1; the D gene is possibly TRBD2 (6 bases). Trimming took off 3 bases at V and 10 bases at J, with 22 bases between the two ends. The CDR3 is made up of 16 amino acids. The V gene's germline CDR1 is SNHLY and CDR2 FYNNEI. CDR3 bases: TGTGCCAGCAGTGATAGCACCGGGACTGCCTTATCCGAGCAGTTCTTC. It encodes CASSDSTGTALSEQFF.

This clone was observed a few times. This chain links TRBV6-6 with TRBJ2-7, with TRBD2 matching over 7 bases. CDR1 is MNHNY and CDR2 is SVGAGI in the germline V gene (reference sequence). V was clipped by 4 bases and J by 3 bases; unmatched bases: 6. The CDR3 extends over 14 amino acids. The DNA for the CDR3 is TGTGCCAGCAGTTCCCGCGGGGGATACTACGAGCAGTACTTC. It is translated as CASSSRGGYYEQYF.

There are a few counts of this clone. The rearrangement links TRBV7-2 to TRBJ2-3; 9 bases agree with TRBD1. The trim removed 5 bases at V and 5 bases at J, leaving 8 bases unmatched. The CDR3 spans 15 residues. Per the germline V gene, CDR1 is SGHTA and CDR2 is FQGNSA. CDR3 DNA: TGTGCCAGCAGCCACCCGGGACAGGGTATAGATACGCAGTATTTT. Translated: CASSHPGQGIDTQYF.

The chain employs TRBV29-1 and TRBJ2-1; TRBD2 matches 9 bases. V was pared by 6 bases and J by 5 bases, with 8 bases of the junction left unmatched. CDR1 and CDR2 from the germline V gene are SQVTM and ANQGSEA. The CDR3 length is 14 residues. The DNA of the CDR3 is TGCAGCGTAACGCTAGCGGGGACGAACAATGAGCAGTTCTTC. Its translation is CSVTLAGTNNEQFF.

The chain joins TRBV4-2 to TRBJ1-2; D is perhaps TRBD1 (5 bases). The germline V gene encodes CDR1 LGHNA and CDR2 YNFKEQ. This CDR3 is 15 amino acids long. V shed 4 bases and J shed 3 bases, with 15 bases lying between them. DNA for the CDR3: TGTGCCAGCAGCCTCGACTCGACGGGGGACTATGGCTACACCTTC. Protein: CASSLDSTGDYGYTF.

This clone was seen a few times. V usage is TRBV7-2 and J usage is TRBJ1-4; D is unresolved. CDR3 length: 13 amino acids. Per germline, CDR1 SGHTA and CDR2 FQGNSA. V lost 2 bases, J lost 4 bases, and 5 bases lay in between. The CDR3 sequence: CASSLQYNEKLFF. CDR3 sequence (DNA): TGTGCCAGCAGCTTACAGTATAATGAAAAACTGTTTTTT.

This clone was counted between two and nine times. The chain links TRBV7-2 to TRBJ2-3, with no clear D. V was cut by 4 bases and J by 5 bases, with 10 bases left in between. The CDR3 is 13 residues long. In germline, CDR1 is SGHTA, CDR2 FQGNSA. This chain's CDR3 is CASSSWGLDTQYF. In nucleotides, the CDR3 is TGTGCCAGCAGCTCATGGGGTTTAGATACGCAGTATTTT.

This rearrangement joins TRBV7-3 to TRBJ2-7, with D tentatively TRBD1 or TRBD2 (5 bases each). This CDR3 comprises 14 residues. Germline assignment: CDR1 SGHTA and CDR2 FQGTGA. Trimming left V 4 bases short and J 6 bases short, with 16 bases between. This CDR3 reads CASSSLGTGSEQYF. The CDR3 DNA sequence: TGTGCCAGCAGCTCCTTAGGGACGGGGAGCGAGCAGTACTTC.

The gene calls are TRBV2 and TRBJ2-7; 7 bases agree with TRBD1. J was trimmed by 4 bases and V by 4 bases; bases with no gene match: 13. CDR1 and CDR2 (germline): SNHLY, FYNNEI. CDR3 size: 16 residues. CDR3 in amino acids: CASSGGTGAHFYEQYF. As DNA, the CDR3 is TGTGCCAGCAGTGGGGGAACAGGGGCCCATTTTTACGAGCAGTACTTC.

V is TRBV28 and J is TRBJ1-1; 8 bases map to TRBD1. The germline CDR1 and CDR2 sequences are MDHEN and SYDVKM. Germline trimming cut 6 bases from V and 10 bases from J; bases unmatched to any gene: 7. This CDR3 has 12 amino acids. CDR3 DNA sequence: TGTGCCAGCAGACCTACAGGGGGTCTAGCTTTCTTT. Translated, it gives CASRPTGGLAFF.